This T cell receptor beta chain came from a study of CD8 T cells in ankylosing spondylitis. Study outcomes and limitations: Previously reported in reactive arthritis synovial fluid and blood were some of the motif variants. There was a TCR beta motif, made of several highly homologous variants, that appeared characteristic of ankylosing spondylitis blood. The authors reported significant enrichment of disease-linked clones in matched ankylosing spondylitis synovial fluid.

Germline-derived CDR1 and CDR2 are KGHDR and SFDVKD. The CDR3 extends over 16 amino acids. Trimming cost V 4 bases and J 0 bases, with 13 bases left between them. On this clonotype: The antigen is unknown.

TCRdb passed the 5' RACE reads through MiXCR, listing each CDR3 protein once. The table has roughly 470,000 distinct CDR3 sequences, roughly 25% seen once. V usage is TRBV24-1 and J usage is TRBJ2-3; D gene unclear. The sample taken for sequencing was blood, either unsorted or a sorted T cell fraction (not recorded which). The source is a male donor with ankylosing spondylitis. The CDR3 here is CATSDHRDSSTDTQYF. DNA of the CDR3: TGTGCCACCAGTGACCACAGAGATTCTAGCACAGATACGCAGTATTTT.